These 2 T cell receptor beta chains were sequenced from one sample in a study of T cell responses to AZD1222 COVID-19 vaccine. Using immunoSEQ multiplex PCR, the repertoire was profiled, and TCRdb retains in-frame clones only, with some absent. The repertoire holds about 120,000 clones, with approximately 88% as singletons. The material was peripheral blood, obtained on day 0 of AZD1222 vaccination. The receptors originated from an adult in good health.

The rearrangement links TRBV7-9 to TRBJ1-5; D gene unclear. There are 14 residues in the CDR3. Trimming shortened V by 6 bases and J by 3 bases, and 12 bases separated the two germline ends. CDR1 and CDR2 from the germline V gene are SEHNR and FQNEAQ (reference sequence). The CDR3, as DNA: TGTGCCAGCAGACCAGCGGGTCCCAATCAGCCCCAGCATTTT. Protein sequence: CASRPAGPNQPQHF.

CDR3 DNA sequence: TGTGCCAGTAGTATAAGTCCGGACAGGAACACTGAAGCTTTCTTT. This gives the protein CASSISPDRNTEAFF. The chain combines TRBV19 with TRBJ1-1, with D possibly TRBD1 on 6 matching bases. This CDR3 is built from 15 residues. The V and J ends lost 2 bases and 1 base respectively, with 11 bases between them. Germline CDR1 reads LNHDA; CDR2 reads SQIVND (reference sequence). The entire variable domain, with the rest obtained from reference TRBV19 and TRBJ1-1, is as follows: DGGITQSPKYLFRKEGQNVTLSCEQNLNHDAMYWYRQDPGQGLRLIYYSQIVNDFQKGDIAEGYSVSREKKESFPLTVTSAQKNPTAFYLCASSISPDRNTEAFFGQGTRLTVV.